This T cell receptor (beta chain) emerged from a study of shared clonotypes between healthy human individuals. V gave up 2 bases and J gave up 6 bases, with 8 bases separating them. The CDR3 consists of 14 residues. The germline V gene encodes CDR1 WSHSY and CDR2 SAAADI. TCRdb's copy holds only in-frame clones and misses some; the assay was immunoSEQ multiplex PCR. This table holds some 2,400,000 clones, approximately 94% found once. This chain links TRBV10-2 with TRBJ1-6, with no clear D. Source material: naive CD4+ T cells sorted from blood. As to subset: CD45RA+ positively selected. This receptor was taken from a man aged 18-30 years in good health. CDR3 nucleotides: TGCGCCAGCAGTGAGGGACGGATTAATTCACCCCTCCACTTT. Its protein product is CASSEGRINSPLHF.